The text below deals with one TCR beta chain. The CDR3 has 14 residues. V lost 8 bases to trimming and J lost 7 bases; unmatched junction nucleotides: 9. Germline CDR1 and CDR2: MNHEY and SMNVEV (reference sequence). The sample is drawn from a study of cytomegalovirus exposure and HLA in healthy donors. The PCR had 60 Vbeta and 13 Jbeta primers. Measured with immunoSEQ multiplex PCR; TCRdb has only the in-frame clones, and not every one. This repertoire includes 130,000 or so clones. The gene calls are TRBV27 and TRBJ2-1, with 9 bases lining up with TRBD1. The clonotype was recovered from a woman aged 40 to 55 in good health and CMV-seronegative. The sequenced sample was PBMCs. As DNA, the CDR3 is TGTGCCAGCGAAGGGACAGGGATTGATAATGAGCAGTTCTTC. Translating gives CASEGTGIDNEQFF.